This T cell receptor (beta chain) comes out of a study of T-cell memory formation after mild COVID-19. Study-wide background: Across donors, TCR clusters were largely donor specific.

Using its own MiXCR run on the 5' RACE reads, TCRdb lists one record per CDR3 protein. Of roughly 600,000 distinct CDR3 sequences listed, more than 15% are singletons. The CDR3 totals 16 residues. Germline CDR1 LGHNA, CDR2 YSLEER. The V end lost 0 bases, the J end lost 2 bases, and 10 bases lay between the germline ends. This clonotype was counted a few times. What it binds is unknown. Whole-study findings and limits: SARS-CoV-2 specificity was not confirmed for second-wave clones peaking on day 37. Shrinking CD4+ clones resided mostly in CM and EM, and CD8+ ones in EMRA. Memory sampled before infection contained some responding clones, suggesting cross-reactive memory joined.

The clonotype was recovered from an adult woman who had mild COVID-19 (a few samples of this study predate the infection). Cell type and time point are not known. The specimen was PBMCs or a T cell subset sorted from them (not recorded which). The chain employs TRBV4-3 and TRBJ2-2, with D perhaps TRBD1 (6 bases). The CDR3 reads CASSQETGSNTGELFF. Written as DNA, the CDR3 is TGCGCCAGCAGCCAAGAGACAGGTTCAAACACCGGGGAGCTGTTTTTT.